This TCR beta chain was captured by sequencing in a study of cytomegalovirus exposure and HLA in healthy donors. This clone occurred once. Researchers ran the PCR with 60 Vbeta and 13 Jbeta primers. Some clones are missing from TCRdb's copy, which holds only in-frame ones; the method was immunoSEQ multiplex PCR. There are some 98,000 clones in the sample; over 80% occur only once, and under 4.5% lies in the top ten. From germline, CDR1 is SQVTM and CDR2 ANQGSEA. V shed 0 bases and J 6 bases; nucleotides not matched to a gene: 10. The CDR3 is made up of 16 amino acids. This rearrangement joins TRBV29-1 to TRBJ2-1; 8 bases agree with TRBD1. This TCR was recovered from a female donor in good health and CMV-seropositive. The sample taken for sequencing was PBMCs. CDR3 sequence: CSVEDQRRTGPNEQFF. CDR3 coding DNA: TGCAGCGTTGAAGATCAGAGGCGGACAGGGCCCAATGAGCAGTTCTTC.